A single sample is the source of the 28 T cell receptor beta chains below, sequenced in a study of blood T cell repertoires in COVID-19. Repertoires were generated with immunoSEQ multiplex PCR, while TCRdb's copy carries only in-frame clones and drops some. The sample consists of 200,000 to 250,000 clones, nearly 90% of them appearing once. Sequencing was carried out using PBMCs or T cells enriched from blood (not recorded which). The receptor set was obtained from a young man who had recovered from COVID-19.

The V call is TRBV27, the J call TRBJ1-1, with 9 bases identical to TRBD1. The CDR3 length is 15 residues. J was trimmed by 4 bases and V by 1 base; bases with no gene match: 4. CDR1 is MNHEY and CDR2 is SMNVEV in the germline V gene (reference sequence). CDR3: CASSLFPDRGTEAFF. DNA of the CDR3: TGTGCCAGCAGTTTATTCCCGGACAGGGGCACTGAAGCTTTCTTT.

The CDR3 reads CASSPPGKNTEAFF. CDR3 nucleotide sequence: TGTGCCAGCAGCCCCCCCGGGAAGAACACTGAAGCTTTCTTT. V gene TRBV27 combines with J gene TRBJ1-1; D gene ambiguous. V shed 6 bases and J shed 1 base, with 12 bases lying between them. CDR1 and CDR2 from the germline V gene are MNHEY and SMNVEV (reference sequence). This CDR3 has 14 amino acids.

The CDR3 bases are TGTGCCAGCAGCTTGGACAGGGGCGCCGAGCAGTACTTC. The encoded protein is CASSLDRGAEQYF. The chain combines TRBV2 with TRBJ2-7; 9 nucleotides line up with TRBD1. The CDR3 is made up of 13 amino acids. Germline V gene data show CDR1 as SNHLY and CDR2 as FYNNEI. The V and J ends lost 6 bases and 6 bases, in that order; junction bases with no gene match: 6.

The chain has TRBV7-2 and TRBJ2-3; 8 bases are shared with TRBD2. CDR1 and CDR2 from the germline V gene are SGHTA and FQGNSA. CDR3 length: 13 residues. Germline trimming cut 11 bases from V and 5 bases from J; bases unmatched to any gene: 9. The CDR3 DNA reads as TGTGCCGCGGCGGGAGGATGGGTAGATACGCAGTATTTT. Its translation is CAAAGGWVDTQYF.

The chain links TRBV28 to TRBJ1-6, with D possibly being TRBD1 (6 bases). Germline CDR1 and CDR2: MDHEN and SYDVKM. The CDR3 is 14 amino acids. The V end lost 5 bases, the J end lost 14 bases, and 19 bases lay between the germline ends. CDR3 protein: CASSVTGLDISLHF. The CDR3 nucleotides read TGTGCCAGCAGTGTCACAGGGTTAGATATTTCCCTCCACTTT.

The CDR3 DNA reads as TGTGCCAGTAGTATAAGGGGGCGGCAGTATTTT. Translation gives CASSIRGRQYF. The rearrangement joins TRBV19 to TRBJ2-3, with TRBD1 matching 7 bases. Germline V gene data show CDR1 as LNHDA and CDR2 as SQIVND (reference sequence). The CDR3 is 11 amino acids. After removal of 2 bases from V and 11 bases from J, the junction contained 1 base not matched to a gene.

This rearrangement joins TRBV30 to TRBJ2-5, with D possibly being TRBD2 (6 bases). Germline V gene lookup returns CDR1 GTSNPN and CDR2 SVGIG (reference sequence). The V end was cut by 3 bases, the J end by 5 bases, with 16 bases between. The CDR3 covers 14 residues. In DNA form, the CDR3 reads TGTGCCTGGAGCATCGGAGGGCCGACGGAGACCCAGTACTTC. Protein: CAWSIGGPTETQYF. Variable domain in full (rest from reference TRBV30 and TRBJ2-5): SQTIHQWPATLVQPVGSPLSLECTVEGTSNPNLYWYRQAAGRGLQLLFYSVGIGQISSEVPQNLSASRPQDRQFILSSKKLLLSDSGFYLCAWSIGGPTETQYFGPGTRLLVL.

V is TRBV9 and J is TRBJ2-3; D remains ambiguous. Germline V gives CDR1 SGDLS, CDR2 YYNGEE. V was clipped by 1 base and J by 4 bases, with 4 bases between them. The CDR3 length is 12 residues. The CDR3 loop is CASSVFADTQYF. The CDR3 DNA sequence: TGTGCCAGCAGCGTATTCGCAGATACGCAGTATTTT.

The chain combines TRBV28 with TRBJ1-4; a possible D gene is TRBD1 (6 bases). This CDR3 is 16 amino acids long. Between the trimmed V and J ends, which lost 5 bases and 7 bases, there was a span of 20 bases. CDR1 and CDR2 (germline): MDHEN, SYDVKM. The CDR3 bases are TGTGCCAGCAGTCCTATCCAGGGGAAGGGCAGTGAAAAACTGTTTTTT. Translation gives CASSPIQGKGSEKLFF.

The CDR3 is CASSQPLDRRNEKLFF. The CDR3 nucleotides are TGTGCCAGCAGCCAACCCTTGGACAGGAGAAATGAAAAACTGTTTTTT. The V gene is TRBV3-1 (or the pseudogene TRBV3-2), the J gene TRBJ1-4; 7 nucleotides align to TRBD1. This CDR3 is 16 amino acids long. V lost 2 bases to trimming and J lost 5 bases; unmatched junction nucleotides: 8. In germline, CDR1 is LGHDT, CDR2 YNNKEL (reference sequence).

The gene calls are TRBV30 and TRBJ1-1; 8 bases are shared with TRBD1. Germline V gene data show CDR1 as GTSNPN and CDR2 as SVGIG (reference sequence). The CDR3 totals 13 residues. The V gene end was trimmed by 5 bases and the J gene end by 1 base; junction bases not matched to a gene: 3. This chain's CDR3 is CAWGQGGNTEAFF. CDR3 in DNA: TGTGCCTGGGGACAGGGTGGGAACACTGAAGCTTTCTTT.

The chain couples TRBV27 to TRBJ2-7; 9 bases line up with TRBD1. The junction had 13 bases not matched to a gene; V was cut back by 4 bases and J by 0 bases. In germline, CDR1 is MNHEY, CDR2 SMNVEV (reference sequence). The CDR3 has 18 residues. CDR3 nucleotides: TGTGCCAGCAGTTCCAGACAGGGGGGAGGGCTAAACTCCTACGAGCAGTACTTC. It is translated as CASSSRQGGGLNSYEQYF.

The V call is TRBV7-9, the J call TRBJ2-5; 8 nucleotides match TRBD1. This CDR3 contains 16 residues. V trimming: 5 bases; J trimming: 4 bases; junction bases outside the gene matches: 12. Germline V gene data show CDR1 as SEHNR and CDR2 as FQNEAQ (reference sequence). CDR3: CASSANQGAGSETQYF. For the CDR3, the DNA is TGTGCCAGCAGCGCCAACCAGGGGGCTGGTTCAGAGACCCAGTACTTC.

CDR3 in amino acids: CSVVPYNNEQFF. The CDR3 DNA is TGCAGCGTTGTCCCTTACAACAATGAGCAGTTCTTC. V usage is TRBV29-1 and J usage is TRBJ2-1; D uncertain. The CDR3 sequence is 12 residues long. V lost 4 bases to trimming and J lost 5 bases, with 9 bases between them. Germline-derived CDR1 and CDR2 are SQVTM and ANQGSEA.

The CDR3 protein is CASSSPGQVHEQYF. In nucleotides, the CDR3 is TGTGCCAGCAGCTCGCCGGGACAGGTCCACGAGCAGTACTTC. The chain carries TRBV11-2 and TRBJ2-7, with TRBD1 matching 8 bases. Trimming took 4 bases from V and 5 from J; bases not matched to a gene: 7. The CDR3 covers 14 residues. Germline V gives CDR1 SGHAT, CDR2 FQNNGV.

Points on this clone: Its ends do not fully match the called genes, so a read error is possible. The rearrangement links TRBV6-2 or TRBV6-3 to TRBJ2-7; 7 positions match TRBD2. The germline gives CDR1 MNHEY, CDR2 SVGEGT. This CDR3 is 12 amino acids long. CDR3 coding DNA: TGTGCCAGCAGTTACTTTGCGGGAGCCCACTTCTTC. This codes for CASSYFAGAHFF.

In DNA, the CDR3 is TGTGCCAGCAGCCAAGGGAGGCGGAATGAGCAGTTCTTC. It translates to CASSQGRRNEQFF. This sequence joins TRBV14 and TRBJ2-1, with a possible D match to TRBD2 (5 bases). This CDR3 comprises 13 residues. V shed 1 base and J shed 7 bases, with 8 bases lying between them. Looked up from germline, CDR1 is SGHDN and CDR2 is FVKESK.

The V and J genes are TRBV6-2 or TRBV6-3 and TRBJ2-1; TRBD1 aligns across 7 bases. CDR3 length equals 16 residues. Germline V gene lookup returns CDR1 MNHEY and CDR2 SVGEGT. V gave up 6 bases and J gave up 7 bases; unmatched junction bases: 15. CDR3 sequence reads: CASSPLLGQGVNEQFF. The CDR3 DNA sequence: TGTGCCAGCAGCCCCCTCCTGGGGCAGGGGGTTAATGAGCAGTTCTTC.

The chain is built from TRBV10-2 and TRBJ1-6, with a tentative D call TRBD1 (5 bases). Germline V lookup: CDR1 WSHSY, CDR2 SAAADI. This CDR3 contains 14 residues. Between the trimmed V and J ends, which lost 0 bases and 9 bases, there was a span of 9 bases. The DNA for the CDR3 is TGCGCCAGCAGTGAGTCGGCAGGGCCTTCACCCCTCCACTTT. Translating gives CASSESAGPSPLHF.

The chain uses TRBV7-2 and TRBJ2-4, with D possibly matching TRBD2 (6 bases). The V gene's germline CDR1 is SGHTA and CDR2 FQGNSA. The CDR3 totals 15 residues. V lost 0 bases and J 3 bases, leaving 9 bases between the germline ends. The CDR3 reads CASSLAGGGKNIQYF. The DNA of the CDR3 is TGTGCCAGCAGCTTAGCGGGGGGAGGCAAAAACATTCAGTACTTC. Together with reference TRBV7-2 and TRBJ2-4, the CDR3 gives the full variable domain: GAGVSQSPSNKVTEKGKDVELRCDPISGHTALYWYRQSLGQGLEFLIYFQGNSAPDKSGLPSDRFSAERTGGSVSTLTIQRTQQEDSAVYLCASSLAGGGKNIQYFGAGTRLSVL.

This chain uses TRBV19 with TRBJ2-1; TRBD2 matches at 9 bases. CDR1 is LNHDA and CDR2 is SQIVND in the germline V gene (reference sequence). The CDR3 sequence is 15 residues long. After removal of 6 bases from V and 2 bases from J, the junction contained 5 bases not matched to a gene. CDR3 DNA: TGTGCCAGTAGATCTAGCGGGGCCACCTACAATGAGCAGTTCTTC. Encoded protein: CASRSSGATYNEQFF.

This chain uses TRBV7-2 with TRBJ2-1, with 10 positions matching TRBD2. In germline, CDR1 is SGHTA, CDR2 FQGNSA. The trim removed 6 bases at V and 12 bases at J, leaving 5 bases unmatched. The CDR3 consists of 12 residues. CDR3 nucleotides: TGTGCCAGCAGTCGGACTAGCGGTAGGCAGTTCTTC. This codes for CASSRTSGRQFF.

The chain recombines TRBV15 with TRBJ2-3; 8 nucleotides align to TRBD2. CDR3 length: 16 residues. CDR1 LNHNV and CDR2 YYDKDF come from the germline V gene (reference sequence). V was pared by 7 bases and J by 4 bases, with 13 bases of the junction left unmatched. This chain's CDR3 is CATNTGGRGAADTQYF. The CDR3 DNA reads TGTGCCACCAACACCGGCGGGCGGGGGGCGGCAGATACGCAGTATTTT.

In its sample, this clone was seen once. The chain couples TRBV3-1 (or the pseudogene TRBV3-2) to TRBJ2-7; 9 bases fit TRBD2. The CDR3 runs 16 residues. V was clipped by 4 bases and J by 5 bases; unmatched bases: 12. Per the germline V gene, CDR1 is LGHDT and CDR2 is YNNKEL (reference sequence). The CDR3 nucleotides read TGTGCCAGCAGCCCACAACCGGGACTAGCTCTGAACGAGCAGTACTTC. Its protein product is CASSPQPGLALNEQYF.

V gene TRBV16 combines with J gene TRBJ1-6, with D hard to call. Trimming shortened V by 1 base and J by 5 bases, and 12 bases separated the two germline ends. CDR1 is KGHSY and CDR2 is FQNENV in the germline V gene. The CDR3 totals 16 residues. The CDR3 DNA follows: TGTGCCAGCAGCCAATTGCCGGTTCTAAATAATTCACCCCTCCACTTT. It encodes CASSQLPVLNNSPLHF.

As to this clone: Other DNA variants within this sample encode the same CDR3. The chain links TRBV2 to TRBJ2-7; the D is unclear. V dropped 6 bases and J dropped 3 bases, with 6 bases sitting between them. The CDR3 has 11 residues. Germline V lookup: CDR1 SNHLY, CDR2 FYNNEI. The CDR3 DNA reads as TGTGCCAGCAGCGCAGGCTACGAGCAGTACTTC. It encodes CASSAGYEQYF.

The chain recombines TRBV9 with TRBJ1-1; tentatively, D is TRBD1 (5 bases). The germline V gene has CDR1 SGDLS and CDR2 YYNGEE. This CDR3 has 14 amino acids. V lost 1 base and J lost 2, with 9 bases in between. The CDR3 nucleotides read TGTGCCAGCAGCGTACGGGGGGGTAACACTGAAGCTTTCTTT. Protein sequence: CASSVRGGNTEAFF.

The chain has TRBV19 and TRBJ2-1, with a tentative D call TRBD1 (6 bases). V was pared by 5 bases and J by 1 base, with 15 bases between. In germline, CDR1 is LNHDA, CDR2 SQIVND (reference sequence). This CDR3 is 16 amino acids long. The CDR3 region is CASSPKQGGSYNEQFF. CDR3 nucleotide sequence: TGTGCCAGTAGTCCCAAACAGGGTGGTTCCTACAATGAGCAGTTCTTC.